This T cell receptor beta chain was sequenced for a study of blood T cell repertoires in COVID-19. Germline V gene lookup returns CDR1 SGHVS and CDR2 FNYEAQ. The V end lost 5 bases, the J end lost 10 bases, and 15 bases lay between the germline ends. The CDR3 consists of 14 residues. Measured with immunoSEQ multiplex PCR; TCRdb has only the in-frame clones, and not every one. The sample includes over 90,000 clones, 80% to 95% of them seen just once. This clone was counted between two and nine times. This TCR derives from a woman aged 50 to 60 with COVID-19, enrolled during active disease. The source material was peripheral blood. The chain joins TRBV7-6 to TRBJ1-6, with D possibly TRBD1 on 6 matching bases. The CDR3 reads CASSSETGRSPLHF. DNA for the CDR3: TGTGCCAGCAGCAGCGAGACAGGACGATCACCCCTCCACTTT.